The 5 T cell receptor beta chains below all came from one sample that was sequenced in a study of molecular identifiers for immune sequencing clone quantification (dated by TCRdb to 2017 to 2018). Library generation was performed with PCR. Sequencing used an Illumina HiSeq 4000. TCRdb applied fastp at Q25 and MiXCR to the public reads, then kept only in-frame beta chains. Every CDR3 protein is listed once, alongside the most common genes and DNA of its rows. The sample includes about 320,000 distinct CDR3 sequences, with 20% to 25% observed a single time. The ten largest clones represent approximately 0.85% of the sample. The material sequenced was naive CD8+ T cells from blood, with Jurkat cell RNA spiked in. The sample's cell subset or site label is to be understood as: FACS-sorted CD8+CD4-CCR7+CD45RA+ naive T cells. The receptors were sampled from a human donor in good health. Some libraries in this study had Jurkat cell RNA spiked in.

This clonotype occurred many times. The V gene is TRBV4-3, the J gene TRBJ2-7; D is unresolved. The V end was cut by 3 bases, the J end by 0 bases, with 12 bases between. The CDR3 is 15 amino acids. Germline loops: CDR1 LGHNA, CDR2 YSLEER. DNA for the CDR3: TGCGCCAGCAGCCAGGCGACCGTGAGCTCCTACGAGCAGTACTTC. Translation: CASSQATVSSYEQYF.

This clonotype was observed once. A much larger clone lies a single base off, so this may be a read error. Because the CDR3 is missing its conserved closing phenylalanine or tryptophan, this is likely a read error. This chain connects TRBV5-6 to TRBJ2-3, with TRBD2 matching over 8 bases. V shed 0 bases, J shed 2 bases, and the junction held 5 bases outside the gene matches. The CDR3 sequence is 16 residues long. Germline V gene lookup returns CDR1 SGHDT and CDR2 YYEEEE. The CDR3 loop reads CASSLARREVTDTQYL. The CDR3 nucleotides are TGTGCCAGCAGCTTGGCCAGGCGGGAGGTCACAGATACGCAGTATCTT.

In the case of this clonotype: One end of the junction does not line up with germline, which may come from a read error. The rearrangement joins TRBV12-3 or TRBV12-4 to TRBJ2-1; 8 nucleotides match TRBD2. CDR3 length equals 15 residues. DNA of the CDR3: TGTGCCAGCAGGTTGAGCCCCGCGGGGGGCCCAGGTGAGCTCTTC. Translation: CASRLSPAGGPGELF.

This clonotype was observed many times. This rearrangement joins TRBV20-1 to TRBJ2-2; 10 bases align to TRBD2. The CDR3 totals 15 residues. Germline-derived CDR1 and CDR2 are DFQATT and SNEGSKA (reference sequence). Losses at the gene ends were 3 bases for V and 1 base for J; bases not matched to a gene: 2. The chain's CDR3 is CSASPSGGNTGELFF. The CDR3 nucleotides are TGCAGTGCTAGCCCTAGCGGGGGGAACACCGGGGAGCTGTTTTTT.

Comment on this clonotype: Germline is not matched at one junction end, which may reflect a read error. This chain joins TRBV10-3 and TRBJ2-7, with 7 bases lining up with TRBD1. The CDR3 consists of 15 residues. Germline CDR1 ENHRY, CDR2 SYGVKD. CDR3 bases: TGTGCCATCACCAAGTTGGGGACAGAGGCCTACGGGCAGTACTTC. Translating it yields CAITKLGTEAYGQYF.